The 27 T cell receptor beta chains below all came from one sample that was sequenced in a study of T cell clones after liver transplantation. TCRdb's copy holds only in-frame clones and misses some; the assay was immunoSEQ multiplex PCR. The sample shows more than 95,000 clones, around 86% of them seen only once. The sequencing here drew on CD4+ T cells from blood, taken before liver transplant. These receptors were collected from a human donor who received a liver transplant.

The rearrangement joins TRBV11-2 to TRBJ2-1; 8 bases are a match to TRBD2. The CDR3 runs to 19 residues. Germline V gene data show CDR1 as SGHAT and CDR2 as FQNNGV. Germline trimming cut 5 bases from V and 4 bases from J; bases unmatched to any gene: 19. The CDR3: CASSGGGLVRNKFYNEQFF. In DNA form, the CDR3 reads TGTGCCAGCAGCGGGGGGGGACTAGTCCGGAACAAGTTTTACAATGAGCAGTTCTTC.

CDR3 in amino acids: CASSQDLGSGNTIYF. CDR3 nucleotides: TGTGCCAGCAGCCAAGATTTAGGCTCTGGAAACACCATATATTTT. The rearrangement uses TRBV4-2 and TRBJ1-3; unclear D gene. Trimming took off 0 bases at V and 0 bases at J, with 6 bases between the two ends. Germline loops: CDR1 LGHNA, CDR2 YNFKEQ. The length of the CDR3 is 15 residues.

The CDR3 spells CATSRRGGYGYTF. CDR3 DNA sequence: TGTGCCACCAGCCGCAGGGGAGGATATGGCTACACCTTC. J is TRBJ1-2 and V is TRBV15; weak D call: TRBD1 (6 bases). Trimming removed 5 bases at V and 5 bases at J, with 12 bases between. The CDR3 totals 13 residues. The germline V gene has CDR1 LNHNV and CDR2 YYDKDF (reference sequence).

The chain combines TRBV10-3 with TRBJ2-2, with 7 positions matching TRBD1. Germline CDR1 is ENHRY and CDR2 is SYGVKD. Losses at the gene ends were 11 bases for V and 4 bases for J; bases not matched to a gene: 13. CDR3 length: 15 amino acids. CDR3 DNA sequence: TGTGCCTCCGAACCAGGGGGTAGGTCCACCGGGGAGCTGTTTTTT. Residues: CASEPGGRSTGELFF.

The chain uses TRBV2 and TRBJ2-3, with D possibly matching TRBD1 (6 bases). The CDR3 extends over 15 amino acids. Trimming took 8 bases from V and 4 from J, leaving 19 bases between them. Germline CDR1 SNHLY, CDR2 FYNNEI. CDR3 coding DNA: TGTGCCAGCCGTTCCCTTCAGGGGACGGCAGATACGCAGTATTTT. This sequence encodes CASRSLQGTADTQYF.

The J gene is TRBJ1-6, the V gene TRBV6-1; no clear D gene. The ends were cut back, 1 base at V and 0 bases at J, with 7 bases in the middle. This CDR3 contains 16 residues. Germline-derived CDR1 and CDR2 are MNHNS and SASEGT. The chain's CDR3 is CASSEGLSSYNSPLHF. CDR3 DNA: TGTGCCAGCAGTGAAGGGCTGAGCTCCTATAATTCACCCCTCCACTTT.

CDR3 loop: CASSEIGTALTRSGNTIYF. CDR3 bases: TGTGCCAGCAGTGAAATAGGGACGGCGCTTACTAGATCTGGAAACACCATATATTTT. J is TRBJ1-3 and V is TRBV6-1, with D perhaps TRBD1 (5 bases). With 2 bases removed from V and 1 base from J, the gap between germline ends came to 21 bases. The CDR3 length is 19 residues. From germline, CDR1 is MNHNS and CDR2 SASEGT.

This clone was seen a single time. This chain uses TRBV5-4 with TRBJ1-5; D unclear. Germline V lookup: CDR1 SGHNT, CDR2 YYREEE (reference sequence). The V gene lost 4 bases and the J gene lost 7 bases, with 12 bases spanning the gap. The CDR3 totals 13 residues. For the CDR3, the DNA is TGTGCCAGCAGCCCAAACATCGACCAGCCCCAGCATTTT. Amino acid sequence: CASSPNIDQPQHF.

The CDR3 loop reads CASSLGLSNTGELFF. CDR3 nucleotide sequence: TGCGCCAGCAGCTTGGGACTATCGAACACCGGGGAGCTGTTTTTT. The V call is TRBV5-1, the J call TRBJ2-2; D may be TRBD2 (5 bases). The ends were cut back, 0 bases at V and 0 bases at J, with 6 bases in the middle. From germline, CDR1 is SGHRS and CDR2 YFSETQ. The CDR3 runs to 15 residues. Using reference TRBV5-1 and TRBJ2-2 for the parts outside the CDR3, the full variable domain is KAGVTQTPRYLIKTRGQQVTLSCSPISGHRSVSWYQQTPGQGLQFLFEYFSETQRNKGNFPGRFSGRQFSNSRSEMNVSTLELGDSALYLCASSLGLSNTGELFFGEGSRLTVL.

J is TRBJ1-2 and V is TRBV27; D might be TRBD1 (6 bases). Germline loops: CDR1 MNHEY, CDR2 SMNVEV (reference sequence). There are 13 residues in the CDR3. Trimming took off 6 bases at V and 4 bases at J, with 12 bases between the two ends. The CDR3 nucleotides read TGTGCCAGCAGAACAGGGTTGGGCTATGGCTACACCTTC. Translated, it gives CASRTGLGYGYTF.

The genes are TRBV19 and TRBJ2-7; tentatively, D is TRBD1 (5 bases). Germline V gives CDR1 LNHDA, CDR2 SQIVND (reference sequence). V shed 7 bases and J shed 3 bases, with 10 bases lying between them. This CDR3 is built from 12 residues. The CDR3 coding sequence is TGTGCCAGTAAGGGGATAGACTACGAGCAGTACTTC. Amino acids: CASKGIDYEQYF.

The sample holds a few counts of this clone. The chain links TRBV2 to TRBJ2-7, with D perhaps assigned TRBD1 or TRBD2 (7 bases each). CDR3 size: 15 residues. Trimming took 3 bases from V and 3 from J, leaving 15 bases between them. Looked up from germline, CDR1 is SNHLY and CDR2 is FYNNEI. CDR3: CASSDGAGGDYEQYF. CDR3 in DNA: TGTGCCAGCAGTGATGGGGCAGGGGGGGACTACGAGCAGTACTTC.

V is TRBV19 and J is TRBJ2-3; D call uncertain. The germline gives CDR1 LNHDA, CDR2 SQIVND (reference sequence). The CDR3 runs 14 residues. Trimming shortened V by 5 bases and J by 0 bases, and 9 bases separated the two germline ends. The CDR3 protein is CASSRLTSTDTQYF. The CDR3 DNA is TGTGCCAGTAGTCGACTCACTAGCACAGATACGCAGTATTTT.

This clone was observed a handful of times. V is TRBV6-5 and J is TRBJ1-1; possibly TRBD1 for D (6 bases). The CDR3 consists of 15 residues. V was pared by 0 bases and J by 5 bases, with 13 bases between. Germline V CDR1 and CDR2: MNHEY, SVGAGI. DNA of the CDR3: TGTGCCAGCAGTTACTCAGGGCAGGGGAGAACTGAAGCTTTCTTT. Amino acid sequence: CASSYSGQGRTEAFF.

The chain links TRBV2 to TRBJ2-5; 10 bases fit TRBD2. CDR3 length: 14 residues. Germline V gene data show CDR1 as SNHLY and CDR2 as FYNNEI. With 4 bases clipped from V and 4 bases from J, the junction kept 3 bases outside the gene matches. CDR3 bases: TGTGCCAGCAGTGGGCTAGCGGGAGTAGAGACCCAGTACTTC. It specifies CASSGLAGVETQYF.

This chain uses TRBV7-9 with TRBJ2-7; D gene uncertain. Germline V gene lookup returns CDR1 SEHNR and CDR2 FQNEAQ (reference sequence). This CDR3 is 13 amino acids long. V lost 5 bases to trimming and J lost 2 bases, with 10 bases between them. The CDR3 DNA is TGTGCCAGCAGCCAACCTAGGGCCTACGAGCAGTACTTC. Translating gives CASSQPRAYEQYF.

By sample share, this clone is medium-sized. The chain couples TRBV19 to TRBJ1-5; the D is unclear. Trimming took off 8 bases at V and 0 bases at J, with 11 bases between the two ends. CDR3 length: 14 residues. CDR1 LNHDA and CDR2 SQIVND come from the germline V gene (reference sequence). CDR3 in DNA: TGTGCCAGTGACCCGGACGATAGCAATCAGCCCCAGCATTTT. As protein: CASDPDDSNQPQHF.

The chain combines TRBV4-2 with TRBJ2-3; 12 positions agree with TRBD2. The J segment lost 4 bases and the V segment lost 3 bases, leaving 8 bases of the junction unmatched. Germline V gene sequence: CDR1 LGHNA, CDR2 YNFKEQ. This CDR3 contains 17 residues. Written as DNA, the CDR3 is TGTGCCAGCAGCCACCGGACTAGCGGGGACGGCGCAGATACGCAGTATTTT. This codes for CASSHRTSGDGADTQYF.

The V call is TRBV27, the J call TRBJ1-5; 10 positions match TRBD1. Germline V CDR1 and CDR2: MNHEY, SMNVEV (reference sequence). The CDR3 totals 15 residues. The V segment lost 5 bases and the J segment 11 bases; nucleotides outside the gene matches: 12. The CDR3 DNA reads as TGTGCCAGCAGTCAAAGGACAGGGGGTATACGGTCCCAGCATTTT. Translating gives CASSQRTGGIRSQHF.

This chain joins TRBV2 and TRBJ1-2, with a weak D call TRBD1 (6 bases). CDR3 size: 16 residues. V lost 10 bases and J lost 5, with 26 bases in between. Germline CDR1 reads SNHLY; CDR2 reads FYNNEI. The CDR3 DNA sequence: TGTGCCACCCAGGACACAGGGCACGACCGGGATTATGGCTACACCTTC. Translation gives CATQDTGHDRDYGYTF. The full variable domain, its missing parts supplied by reference TRBV2 and TRBJ1-2, is EPEVTQTPSHQVTQMGQEVILRCVPISNHLYFYWYRQILGQKVEFLVSFYNNEISEKSEIFDDQFSVERPDGSNFTLKIRSTKLEDSAMYFCATQDTGHDRDYGYTFGSGTRLTVV.

The rearrangement joins TRBV28 to TRBJ2-3; D gene uncertain. There are 14 residues in the CDR3. V shed 5 bases and J shed 1 base, with 10 bases lying between them. CDR1 and CDR2 (germline): MDHEN, SYDVKM. This CDR3 reads CASSVYARTDTQYF. CDR3 sequence (DNA): TGTGCCAGCAGTGTTTATGCCCGCACAGATACGCAGTATTTT.

This rearrangement joins TRBV28 to TRBJ2-3; 7 positions match TRBD1. The CDR3 spans 15 residues. The trim removed 7 bases at V and 5 bases at J, leaving 12 bases unmatched. Germline assignment: CDR1 MDHEN and CDR2 SYDVKM. The CDR3 loop is CASTADGQVKDTQYF. Written as DNA, the CDR3 is TGTGCCAGCACCGCAGACGGACAGGTTAAAGATACGCAGTATTTT.

J is TRBJ1-2 and V is TRBV20-1; D remains ambiguous. The V gene lost 2 bases and the J gene lost 5 bases, with 6 bases spanning the gap. The length of the CDR3 is 11 residues. Germline-derived CDR1 and CDR2 are DFQATT and SNEGSKA (reference sequence). The CDR3 nucleotides read TGCAGTGCTAGACCCGGGTATGGCTACACCTTC. This gives the protein CSARPGYGYTF.

The rearrangement joins TRBV7-9 to TRBJ2-3; weak D call: TRBD1 (6 bases). Germline CDR1 SEHNR, CDR2 FQNEAQ (reference sequence). The CDR3 extends over 15 amino acids. Between the trimmed V and J ends, which lost 2 bases and 2 bases, there was a span of 11 bases. The CDR3 coding sequence is TGTGCCAGCAGCTTATACACAGGGAACACAGATACGCAGTATTTT. Its protein is CASSLYTGNTDTQYF.

This clone was counted a few times. This chain connects TRBV19 to TRBJ1-2; D call uncertain. The ends were cut back, 5 bases at V and 3 bases at J, with 13 bases in the middle. The CDR3 spans 14 residues. Per germline, CDR1 LNHDA and CDR2 SQIVND (reference sequence). The CDR3 loop reads CASSARGVDYGYTF. The CDR3 nucleotides read TGTGCCAGTAGTGCCCGTGGGGTGGACTATGGCTACACCTTC.

This rearrangement joins TRBV27 to TRBJ2-1; D gene unclear. Trimming shortened V by 7 bases and J by 12 bases, and 13 bases separated the two germline ends. CDR3 length: 11 residues. CDR1 MNHEY and CDR2 SMNVEV come from the germline V gene (reference sequence). CDR3 loop: CASTLGSMQFF. The CDR3 nucleotides read TGTGCCAGCACGCTAGGTTCGATGCAGTTCTTC.

This rearrangement joins TRBV7-9 to TRBJ1-1; TRBD1 is a possible D gene (5 bases). This CDR3 comprises 11 residues. The V and J ends lost 10 bases and 5 bases respectively, with 11 bases between them. Germline CDR1 reads SEHNR; CDR2 reads FQNEAQ (reference sequence). CDR3 sequence: CATSGGTEAFF. The CDR3 DNA reads as TGTGCCACCTCCGGGGGGACTGAAGCTTTCTTT.